This T cell receptor (beta chain) is from a study of blood T cell repertoires in COVID-19. Here immunoSEQ multiplex PCR was the method, and the copy in TCRdb shows in-frame clones only, minus some. The repertoire consists of about 160,000 clones, with about 86% occurring once and the leading ten covering approximately 18%. The ends lost 4 bases at V and 7 bases at J; junction bases unmatched: 13. The CDR3 is 17 amino acids. Germline values: CDR1 MGHRA, CDR2 YSYEKL. The genes are TRBV4-1 and TRBJ1-4, with 9 bases identical to TRBD1. Sequenced input: peripheral blood. This sequence was found in a woman of 80 years or more with acute or convalescent COVID-19. Here the CDR3 DNA reads TGCGCCAGCAGCCGAAACGGAAGGACAGGGGCTAGTGAAAAACTGTTTTTT. The encoded protein is CASSRNGRTGASEKLFF.